This record covers a single T cell receptor (beta chain). The data originate from a study of blood T cell repertoires in COVID-19. Study at large: There were acute and convalescent COVID-19 samples, and they came from the United States, Italy and Spain. T cells, B-cell-depleted T cells, or PBMCs provided the cDNA or gDNA that served as material.

V was pared by 6 bases and J by 11 bases, with 23 bases between. The CDR3 loop spans 15 amino acids. Germline CDR1 reads SGHNT; CDR2 reads YYREEE (reference sequence). Profiled with immunoSEQ multiplex PCR; TCRdb holds only in-frame clones, not every one. Of tens of thousands of clones listed, 85% to 90% are singletons. Sequenced: peripheral blood. The sequence derives from a man in his 70s with active COVID-19. This rearrangement joins TRBV5-4 to TRBJ1-4; no firm D call. The CDR3 DNA reads as TGTGCCAGCACCGTTTGGGAGGGCTCTTTGAGGAAACTGTTTTTT. This sequence encodes CASTVWEGSLRKLFF.